The source of this T cell receptor beta chain is a study of cytomegalovirus exposure and HLA in healthy donors. The PCR used 60 Vbeta and 13 Jbeta primers. Generated by immunoSEQ multiplex PCR, the TCRdb table keeps only in-frame clones and is missing some. Of 90,000 or so clones listed, just under 75% are singletons. The germline V gene encodes CDR1 SGHTA and CDR2 FQGTGA. This CDR3 spans 16 amino acids. V dropped 2 bases and J dropped 5; count of bases not matched to a gene: 8. Sequences were obtained from PBMCs. This receptor was obtained from a man between 60 and 75 years old in good health and CMV-seronegative. This sequence joins TRBV7-3 and TRBJ2-3, with 9 bases that match TRBD2. The DNA for the CDR3 is TGTGCCAGCAGCTTATCCCCGGGACTAGCAGGAGATACGCAGTATTTT. It specifies CASSLSPGLAGDTQYF.